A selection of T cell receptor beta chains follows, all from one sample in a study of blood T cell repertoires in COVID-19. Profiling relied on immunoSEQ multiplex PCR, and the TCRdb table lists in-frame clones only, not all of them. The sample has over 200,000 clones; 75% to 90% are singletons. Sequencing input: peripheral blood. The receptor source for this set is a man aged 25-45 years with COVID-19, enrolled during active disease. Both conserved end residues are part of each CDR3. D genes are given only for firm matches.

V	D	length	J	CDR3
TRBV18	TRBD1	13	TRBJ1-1	CASSQQGGTEAFF
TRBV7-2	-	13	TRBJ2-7	CASSLESGDEQYF
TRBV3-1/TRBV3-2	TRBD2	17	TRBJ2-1	CASSQTVPGRNRDEQFF
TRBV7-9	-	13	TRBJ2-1	CASSLGTSNEQFF
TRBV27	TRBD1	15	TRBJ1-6	CASSLRQGLDSPLHF
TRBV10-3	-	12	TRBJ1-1	CAIGGLNTEAFF
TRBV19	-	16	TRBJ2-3	CASSPIPQGSTDTQYF
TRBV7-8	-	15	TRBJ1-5	CASSLVFRFNQPQHF
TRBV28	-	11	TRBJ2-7	CASSLLYEQYF
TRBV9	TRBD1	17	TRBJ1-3	CASSVGGTGGYGNTIYF
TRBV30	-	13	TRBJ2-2	CAWRVGGTGELFF
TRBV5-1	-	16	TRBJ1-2	CASSLGQFSANYGYTF
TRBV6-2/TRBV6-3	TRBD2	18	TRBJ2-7	CASSRGLAGGFLSYEQYF
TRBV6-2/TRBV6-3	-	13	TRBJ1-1	CASSYSGGAQAFF
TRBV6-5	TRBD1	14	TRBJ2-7	CASRRTGVSYEQYF
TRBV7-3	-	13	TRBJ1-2	CASSPAAGYGYTF
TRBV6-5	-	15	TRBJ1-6	CASSYWALDNSPLHF
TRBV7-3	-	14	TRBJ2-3	CASSLTRNTDTQYF
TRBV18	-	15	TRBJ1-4	CASSPPGSTGEKLFF
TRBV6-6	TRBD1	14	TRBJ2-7	CASNQWGQLYEQYF
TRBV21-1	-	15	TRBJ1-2	CASSIRRQGAGGYTF
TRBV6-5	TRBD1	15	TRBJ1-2	CASTIRQGANYGYTF
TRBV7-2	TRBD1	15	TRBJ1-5	CASSPWRTGHQPQHF
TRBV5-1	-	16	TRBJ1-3	CASSFGSANSGNTIYF
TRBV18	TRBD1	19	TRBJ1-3	CASSPTSGQGAHSGNTIYF
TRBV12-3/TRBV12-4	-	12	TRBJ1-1	CASSQSTGEAFF
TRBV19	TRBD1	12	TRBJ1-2	CASSGTGGLHTF
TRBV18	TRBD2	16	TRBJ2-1	CASSPTATSGYNEQFF
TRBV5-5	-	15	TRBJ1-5	CASSHRVLINQPQHF
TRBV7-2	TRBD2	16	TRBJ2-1	CASSPSSGGNYNEQFF
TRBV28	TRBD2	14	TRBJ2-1	CASSLSGSLHEQFF
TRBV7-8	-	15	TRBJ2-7	CASSHLGTLSYEQYF
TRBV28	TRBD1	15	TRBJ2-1	CASSPGLTGYNEQFF
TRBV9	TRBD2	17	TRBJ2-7	CASSVDWVLAGGSEQYF
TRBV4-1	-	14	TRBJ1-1	CASSRGQLDTEAFF
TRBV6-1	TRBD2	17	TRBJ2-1	CASSEAQLAGGLNEQFF
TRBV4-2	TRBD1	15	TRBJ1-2	CASSQDPTGDYGYTF
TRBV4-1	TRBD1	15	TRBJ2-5	CASSQQGARGETQYF
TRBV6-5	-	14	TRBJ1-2	CASMISRGYYGYTF